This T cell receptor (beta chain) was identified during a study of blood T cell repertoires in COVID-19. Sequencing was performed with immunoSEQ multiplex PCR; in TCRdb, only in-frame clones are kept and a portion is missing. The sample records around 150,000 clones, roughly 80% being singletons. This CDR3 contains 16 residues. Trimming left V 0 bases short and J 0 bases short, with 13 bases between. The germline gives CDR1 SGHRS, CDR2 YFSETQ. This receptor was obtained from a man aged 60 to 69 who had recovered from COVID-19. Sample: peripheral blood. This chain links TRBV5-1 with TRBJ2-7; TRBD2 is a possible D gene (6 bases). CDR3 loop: CASSLAGRGSSYEQYF. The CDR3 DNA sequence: TGCGCCAGCAGCTTGGCCGGCCGGGGGAGCTCCTACGAGCAGTACTTC.